This TCR beta chain is from a study of blood T cell repertoires in COVID-19. Looking at the study overall: There were acute and convalescent COVID-19 samples, and they came from the United States, Italy and Spain. From T cells, B-cell-depleted T cells, or PBMCs came the material, which was cDNA or gDNA.

Libraries were prepared by immunoSEQ multiplex PCR; TCRdb keeps only in-frame clonotypes and omits some of them. This sample has roughly 100,000 clones, with roughly three quarters found just once. Sequencing input: peripheral blood. The receptor was isolated from a woman older than 75 with acute or convalescent COVID-19.

This chain's CDR3 is CASSLAGREFNEQFF. CDR3 nucleotide sequence: TGTGCCAGCAGCTTGGCGGGAAGAGAATTTAATGAGCAGTTCTTC. The genes are TRBV5-4 and TRBJ2-1; possibly TRBD2 for D (5 bases). The V end was cut by 0 bases, the J end by 7 bases, with 14 bases between. From germline, CDR1 is SGHNT and CDR2 YYREEE (reference sequence). The CDR3 sequence is 15 residues long.